This T cell receptor (beta chain) came from a study of Ad26.COV2.S vaccination and SARS-CoV-2 variants. Study-wide context: Donor was one of the participants in the Ad26.COV2.S arm of the COV1001 trial. In the study, Ad26.COV2.S was injected intramuscularly once, or twice 56 days apart.

Treatment of the sample: approximately 18 received Ad26.COV2.S at low or high dose, single or two shots; 5 received placebo; per-sample allocation not given. On day 63 after the first injection, vaccine and placebo recipients gave samples. Libraries were prepared by immunoSEQ multiplex PCR; TCRdb keeps only in-frame clonotypes and omits some of them. The repertoire holds about 350,000 clones, approximately 90% seen once, with just under 5% in the top ten. The source is a person aged 18 to 59 who received the Ad26.COV2.S COVID-19 vaccine or a placebo. The source was peripheral blood, collected in a trial of Ad26.COV2.S vaccine versus placebo.

The CDR3, as DNA: TGTGCCAGCAGCTCCTTGACAAGCAACTATGGCTACACCTTC. This translates into CASSSLTSNYGYTF. The gene calls are TRBV6-5 and TRBJ1-2, with D unclear. CDR1 is MNHEY, CDR2 SVGAGI, per germline. CDR3 length: 14 residues. The V end was cut by 6 bases, the J end by 2 bases, with 13 bases between.